The 27 T cell receptor beta chains given below trace back to one sample, sequenced in a study of blood T cell repertoires in COVID-19. TCRdb's copy holds only in-frame clones and misses some; the assay was immunoSEQ multiplex PCR. The sample lists 43,000 or so clones; 85% to 95% were seen once. Sequencing used peripheral blood. The source of these receptors is a human donor in a cohort sampled during active COVID-19.

The chain has TRBV10-3 and TRBJ2-7, with D perhaps matching TRBD1 (5 bases). The CDR3 sequence is 15 residues long. V dropped 3 bases and J dropped 2 bases, with 14 bases sitting between them. The germline V gene encodes CDR1 ENHRY and CDR2 SYGVKD. CDR3 sequence reads: CAISEGTGGAYEQYF. As DNA, the CDR3 is TGTGCCATCAGTGAAGGAACAGGTGGAGCCTACGAGCAGTACTTC.

The chain links TRBV24-1 to TRBJ2-2, with D unclear. The CDR3 is 14 residues long. V lost 0 bases to trimming and J lost 5 bases, with 6 bases between them. Germline-derived CDR1 and CDR2 are KGHDR and SFDVKD. DNA of the CDR3: TGTGCCACCAGTGATTTGGCCGGGACCGGGGAGCTGTTTTTT. It codes for CATSDLAGTGELFF.

This sequence joins TRBV6-5 and TRBJ1-1; 7 positions agree with TRBD1. The CDR3 consists of 13 residues. Germline V gene data show CDR1 as MNHEY and CDR2 as SVGAGI. The V segment lost 1 base and the J segment 10 bases; nucleotides outside the gene matches: 6. The CDR3 nucleotides are TGTGCCAGCAGTTACTTTAAGGGGGCGGTAGCTTTCTTT. This gives the protein CASSYFKGAVAFF.

CDR3 protein: CACRDRGSNEQYF. The CDR3 bases are TGTGCCTGCAGGGACAGGGGGTCTAACGAGCAGTACTTC. The chain uses TRBV30 and TRBJ2-7, with 11 positions matching TRBD1. V dropped 6 bases and J dropped 5; count of bases not matched to a gene: 6. CDR3 length: 13 residues. Germline V gene sequence: CDR1 GTSNPN, CDR2 SVGIG (reference sequence).

The J gene is TRBJ2-7, the V gene TRBV19, with 7 bases matching TRBD1. CDR1 LNHDA and CDR2 SQIVND come from the germline V gene (reference sequence). This CDR3 spans 14 amino acids. The ends lost 6 bases at V and 0 bases at J; junction bases unmatched: 5. The CDR3 sequence: CASSRQGLSYEQYF. CDR3 DNA sequence: TGTGCCAGTAGCCGACAGGGCCTCTCCTACGAGCAGTACTTC. Supplemented by reference TRBV19 and TRBJ2-7, the full variable domain reads DGGITQSPKYLFRKEGQNVTLSCEQNLNHDAMYWYRQDPGQGLRLIYYSQIVNDFQKGDIAEGYSVSREKKESFPLTVTSAQKNPTAFYLCASSRQGLSYEQYFGPGTRLTVT.

The V and J genes are TRBV5-6 and TRBJ2-7, with D possibly matching TRBD1 (6 bases). Trimming shortened V by 4 bases and J by 2 bases, and 19 bases separated the two germline ends. The germline V gene has CDR1 SGHDT and CDR2 YYEEEE. CDR3 length: 16 residues. The DNA for the CDR3 is TGTGCCAGCAGCCCTATCGACAGGAATACCCCCTACGAGCAGTACTTC. This gives the protein CASSPIDRNTPYEQYF.

This chain joins TRBV19 and TRBJ2-1; 9 positions match TRBD1. This CDR3 contains 15 residues. Germline CDR1 and CDR2: LNHDA and SQIVND (reference sequence). V was clipped by 4 bases and J by 1 base; unmatched bases: 2. DNA of the CDR3: TGTGCCAGTAGTAAGGACAGGGGTTCCTACAATGAGCAGTTCTTC. Encoded protein: CASSKDRGSYNEQFF.

A single count supports this clone. The chain combines TRBV27 with TRBJ1-3; the D gene is possibly TRBD1 (5 bases). Per germline, CDR1 MNHEY and CDR2 SMNVEV (reference sequence). Trimming shortened V by 1 base and J by 4 bases, and 11 bases separated the two germline ends. The CDR3 has 15 amino acids. The CDR3 sequence: CASSLFAGMGNTIYF. CDR3 coding DNA: TGTGCCAGCAGTTTATTCGCAGGGATGGGAAACACCATATATTTT.

This sequence joins TRBV10-2 and TRBJ2-3; TRBD2 matches at 11 bases. The CDR3 has 15 amino acids. After removal of 6 bases from V and 6 bases from J, the junction contained 8 bases not matched to a gene. CDR1 and CDR2 (germline): WSHSY, SAAADI. CDR3 loop: CASRGNSGGADTQYF. In DNA form, the CDR3 reads TGCGCCAGCAGAGGTAATAGCGGGGGGGCCGATACGCAGTATTTT.

V is TRBV15 and J is TRBJ1-3; D gene unclear. CDR3 length: 17 amino acids. Germline values: CDR1 LNHNV, CDR2 YYDKDF (reference sequence). V gave up 3 bases and J gave up 7 bases, with 22 bases separating them. The CDR3 loop is CATSRGRDPDGGNTIYF. The CDR3 coding sequence is TGTGCCACCAGCAGGGGAAGAGACCCAGACGGAGGGAACACCATATATTTT.

V is TRBV4-1 and J is TRBJ1-6; D possibly corresponds to TRBD1 (6 bases). V was shortened by 1 base and J by 7 bases, with 11 bases between the two germline ends. The CDR3 spans 15 residues. Germline lookup yields CDR1 MGHRA and CDR2 YSYEKL. CDR3 sequence reads: CASSQVAGTNSPLHF. CDR3 DNA: TGCGCCAGCAGCCAAGTGGCAGGGACAAATTCACCCCTCCACTTT.

The chain combines TRBV30 with TRBJ1-5; a possible D gene is TRBD1 (5 bases). The CDR3 is 11 amino acids. The V gene's germline CDR1 is GTSNPN and CDR2 SVGIG (reference sequence). The CDR3 nucleotides are TGTGCAATGGGGCAGACCCAGCCCCAGCATTTT. This translates into CAMGQTQPQHF.

V gene TRBV4-1 combines with J gene TRBJ2-7; D is possibly TRBD2 (5 bases). The V and J ends lost 1 base and 3 bases respectively, with 13 bases between them. Germline values: CDR1 MGHRA, CDR2 YSYEKL. The CDR3 is 15 amino acids. The CDR3 DNA sequence: TGCGCCAGCAGCCAAGCGCTAGCAACAGTCTACGAGCAGTACTTC. Protein sequence: CASSQALATVYEQYF.

The chain links TRBV2 to TRBJ2-2, with D possibly matching TRBD1 (5 bases). The V end was cut by 4 bases, the J end by 1 base, with 19 bases between. Germline lookup yields CDR1 SNHLY and CDR2 FYNNEI. The CDR3 has 18 amino acids. CDR3 amino acids: CASSGQRSGARNTGELFF. CDR3 in DNA: TGTGCCAGCAGTGGACAACGGAGTGGGGCTCGGAACACCGGGGAGCTGTTTTTT.

The chain carries TRBV7-3 and TRBJ2-5; 11 positions match TRBD2. Germline CDR1 is SGHTA and CDR2 is FQGTGA. J lost 5 bases, V lost 2 bases, and 10 bases had no gene match. The CDR3 contains 17 residues. This CDR3 is CASSLGLLAGGLETQYF. The DNA for the CDR3 is TGTGCCAGCAGCTTAGGGTTGCTAGCGGGGGGCTTGGAGACCCAGTACTTC.

On this clone: Lacking the conserved final phenylalanine or tryptophan, this CDR3 likely reflects a read error. The DNA is omitted, as the CDR3 cannot be located on it reliably, and the CDR3 follows TCRdb's listing. The genes are TRBV7-8 and TRBJ2-3; the table calls TRBD1, which could not be checked here. The germline V gene encodes CDR1 SGHVS and CDR2 FQNEAQ. The CDR3 has 13 amino acids, counting both end residues. CDR3 region: CASSLGGQALFSL.

This clone was detected only once. V is TRBV5-1 and J is TRBJ1-2; D is uncertain. Trimming took 4 bases from V and 6 from J, leaving 16 bases between them. This CDR3 comprises 14 residues. Germline CDR1 reads SGHRS; CDR2 reads YFSETQ. CDR3 residues: CASSARGLQDGYTF. CDR3 bases: TGCGCCAGCAGCGCCCGTGGCTTGCAGGATGGCTACACCTTC. Filled out from reference TRBV5-1 and TRBJ1-2, the complete variable domain reads KAGVTQTPRYLIKTRGQQVTLSCSPISGHRSVSWYQQTPGQGLQFLFEYFSETQRNKGNFPGRFSGRQFSNSRSEMNVSTLELGDSALYLCASSARGLQDGYTFGSGTRLTVV.

The J gene is TRBJ1-2, the V gene TRBV30; 7 bases match TRBD1. Per germline, CDR1 GTSNPN and CDR2 SVGIG (reference sequence). The CDR3 extends over 19 amino acids. V lost 0 bases and J lost 0; bases outside the gene matches: 16. The CDR3 bases are TGTGCCTGGAGTGTACTATCGGGGCGAAACAGGGGAGCTAACTATGGCTACACCTTC. This codes for CAWSVLSGRNRGANYGYTF.

The chain joins TRBV23-1 to TRBJ2-7; D is perhaps TRBD1 (8 bases). TRBV23-1 is noted as an ORF with a role that remains uncertain. The CDR3 covers 20 residues. Trimming took off 2 bases at V and 4 bases at J, with 30 bases between the two ends. CDR3 amino acids: CASSQQERDRRREGCYEQYF. Written as DNA, the CDR3 is TGCGCCAGCAGTCAACAAGAAAGGGACAGGAGGAGGGAGGGCTGTTACGAGCAGTACTTC.

This chain links TRBV19 with TRBJ2-5; TRBD1 matches at 8 bases. J lost 0 bases, V lost 5 bases, and 2 bases had no gene match. The CDR3 spans 14 residues. CDR1 and CDR2 from the germline V gene are LNHDA and SQIVND (reference sequence). This chain's CDR3 is CASSRQGYQETQYF. The CDR3 DNA sequence: TGTGCCAGTAGTCGACAGGGGTACCAAGAGACCCAGTACTTC.

The chain uses TRBV4-3 and TRBJ1-5; maybe TRBD1 (6 bases). Trimming left V 0 bases short and J 9 bases short, with 15 bases between. The V gene's germline CDR1 is LGHNA and CDR2 YSLEER. The CDR3 consists of 15 residues. CDR3 sequence (DNA): TGCGCCAGCAGCCAAGATACTGGGCAGGGGTTGCCCCAGCATTTT. It encodes CASSQDTGQGLPQHF.

This chain links TRBV5-5 with TRBJ2-3; 12 bases are a match to TRBD2. The junction had 8 bases not matched to a gene; V was cut back by 2 bases and J by 10 bases. The V gene's germline CDR1 is SGHKS and CDR2 YYEKEE (reference sequence). This CDR3 comprises 15 residues. The CDR3 protein is CASSFQLAGGIAQYF. In DNA, the CDR3 is TGTGCCAGCAGCTTCCAACTAGCGGGGGGAATCGCGCAGTATTTT.

This clone has just one count. This rearrangement joins TRBV5-3 to TRBJ1-2; tentatively, D is TRBD1 (5 bases). TRBV5-3 qualifies as an ORF whose function is uncertain. Between the trimmed V and J ends, which lost 0 bases and 1 base, there was a span of 10 bases. The CDR3 has 15 amino acids. The CDR3 sequence: CARSLERGGNYGYTF. Written as DNA, the CDR3 is TGTGCCAGAAGCTTGGAAAGGGGTGGTAACTATGGCTACACCTTC.

V usage is TRBV9 and J usage is TRBJ2-1, with D unresolved. Looked up from germline, CDR1 is SGDLS and CDR2 is YYNGEE. V shed 3 bases and J shed 8 bases, with 6 bases lying between them. There are 11 residues in the CDR3. The CDR3, as DNA: TGTGCCAGCAGCGGCGAATATGAGCAGTTCTTC. Its translation is CASSGEYEQFF. The full variable domain, its missing parts supplied by reference TRBV9 and TRBJ2-1, is DSGVTQTPKHLITATGQRVTLRCSPRSGDLSVYWYQQSLDQGLQFLIQYYNGEERAKGNILERFSAQQFPDLHSELNLSSLELGDSALYFCASSGEYEQFFGPGTRLTVL.

The V call is TRBV3-1 (or the pseudogene TRBV3-2), the J call TRBJ1-1; D not certain. Deletions cut 1 base from V and 1 base from J, with 10 bases between. There are 15 residues in the CDR3. Germline V gene data show CDR1 as LGHDT and CDR2 as YNNKEL (reference sequence). The CDR3 coding sequence is TGTGCCAGCAGCCAAGGAGGATCGCCGAACACTGAAGCTTTCTTT. Its translation: CASSQGGSPNTEAFF.

The count of this clone is one. V and J are TRBV7-6 and TRBJ1-3, with 10 positions matching TRBD1. J gave up 4 bases and V 4 bases, and 13 bases lay outside the gene matches. CDR1 is SGHVS, CDR2 FNYEAQ, per germline. The CDR3 consists of 18 residues. The CDR3 DNA reads as TGTGCCAGCAGCTCCAGAGGGGGGACAGGGGTTTCCGGAAACACCATATATTTT. Translated: CASSSRGGTGVSGNTIYF.

The V and J genes are TRBV5-4 and TRBJ2-7; TRBD1 matches at 9 bases. Germline V CDR1 and CDR2: SGHNT, YYREEE (reference sequence). This CDR3 has 15 residues. Germline trimming cut 4 bases from V and 3 bases from J; bases unmatched to any gene: 8. CDR3: CASSITGGNHYEQYF. CDR3 DNA sequence: TGTGCCAGCAGCATTACAGGGGGCAATCACTACGAGCAGTACTTC.